The 21 T cell receptor beta chains presented below share a single source sample, sequenced in a study of Graves' ophthalmopathy and Graves' hyperthyroidism. The study amplified TCR beta CDR3 regions using RNA transcripts. First-round RT-PCR relied on HTBI primers, and a second-round multiplex PCR came next. MiXCR was run by TCRdb on the multiplex PCR reads, yielding one entry per CDR3 protein. The sample lists fewer than 650,000 distinct CDR3 sequences, approximately 21% occurring once. What was sequenced was peripheral blood. Receptors were obtained from a woman under 30 with stable Graves' hyperthyroidism. Some clones in this sample may be carry-over from other donors' samples.

This chain joins TRBV27 and TRBJ1-1, with TRBD1 as a possible D gene (6 bases). The germline CDR1 and CDR2 sequences are MNHEY and SMNVEV (reference sequence). V lost 6 bases, J lost 4 bases, and 18 bases lay in between. The CDR3 totals 15 residues. CDR3 residues: CASSRSPGASTEAFF. The CDR3, as DNA: TGTGCCAGCAGCCGAAGTCCGGGGGCGAGCACTGAAGCTTTCTTT.

This clonotype was observed at least ten times. The chain couples TRBV18 to TRBJ2-5; D is ambiguous. Germline-derived CDR1 and CDR2 are KGHSH and LQKENI. This CDR3 spans 14 amino acids. The V and J ends lost 3 bases and 2 bases respectively, with 10 bases between them. The CDR3 DNA reads TGTGCCAGCTCACCGGTAGGCTTGCAAGAGACCCAGTACTTC. This sequence encodes CASSPVGLQETQYF.

This clonotype was found many times. V is TRBV12-3 or TRBV12-4 and J is TRBJ1-5, with a weak D call TRBD1 (5 bases). The CDR3 has 15 amino acids. Trimming took off 7 bases at V and 0 bases at J, with 13 bases between the two ends. The chain's CDR3 is CASTQTAYSNQPQHF. CDR3 sequence (DNA): TGTGCCAGCACCCAGACAGCATATAGCAATCAGCCCCAGCATTTT.

This clonotype was picked up many times. J is TRBJ2-4 and V is TRBV20-1; TRBD2 matches 7 bases. Germline CDR1 is DFQATT and CDR2 is SNEGSKA (reference sequence). Trimming removed 5 bases from V and 2 bases from J; junction bases left unmatched: 3. CDR3 length: 13 amino acids. The CDR3 sequence: CSAAGTTKNIQYF. For the CDR3, the DNA is TGCAGTGCTGCCGGGACTACCAAAAACATTCAGTACTTC.

This clonotype came up many times. This chain uses TRBV29-1 with TRBJ2-2; D is perhaps TRBD1 (6 bases). Between the trimmed V and J ends, which lost 7 bases and 7 bases, there was a span of 10 bases. Germline V CDR1 and CDR2: SQVTM, ANQGSEA. The CDR3 covers 11 residues. CDR3 coding DNA: TGCAGCGGAGGGGGTAGCGGGGAGCTGTTTTTT. Its translation is CSGGGSGELFF.

This clonotype was picked up many times. This chain links TRBV7-2 with TRBJ2-7, with a possible D match to TRBD2 (5 bases). In germline, CDR1 is SGHTA, CDR2 FQGNSA. Trimming pared 5 bases from V and 3 bases from J, leaving 14 bases between. This CDR3 has 14 amino acids. In DNA form, the CDR3 reads TGTGCCAGCAGCCACGGGATAACGGTCTACGAGCAGTACTTC. It codes for CASSHGITVYEQYF.

This clonotype was counted a few times. The V and J genes are TRBV5-1 and TRBJ1-2; D possibly corresponds to TRBD1 (6 bases). In germline, CDR1 is SGHRS, CDR2 YFSETQ. V lost 3 bases and J 8 bases, leaving 17 bases between the germline ends. The CDR3 covers 14 residues. CDR3 protein: CASSSLTGGGGYTF. In DNA, the CDR3 is TGCGCCAGCAGCTCCCTTACTGGGGGCGGGGGCTACACCTTC.

The chain joins TRBV28 to TRBJ1-3, with D unclear. V was trimmed by 5 bases and J by 0 bases, leaving 14 bases between them. CDR3 size: 16 residues. CDR1 and CDR2 from the germline V gene are MDHEN and SYDVKM. CDR3 region: CASSKPPGHSGNTIYF. DNA for the CDR3: TGTGCCAGCAGTAAACCTCCGGGTCACTCTGGAAACACCATATATTTT.

This clonotype came up many times. The rearrangement joins TRBV11-2 to TRBJ2-5; TRBD1 matches at 7 bases. The germline V gene encodes CDR1 SGHAT and CDR2 FQNNGV. The V segment lost 4 bases and the J segment 2 bases; nucleotides outside the gene matches: 7. The CDR3 spans 15 residues. The CDR3 loop is CASSSATGEQETQYF. DNA of the CDR3: TGTGCCAGCAGCTCAGCAACAGGGGAGCAAGAGACCCAGTACTTC. Full variable domain (remainder filled in from reference TRBV11-2 and TRBJ2-5): EAGVAQSPRYKIIEKRQSVAFWCNPISGHATLYWYQQILGQGPKLLIQFQNNGVVDDSQLPKDRFSAERLKGVDSTLKIQPAKLEDSAVYLCASSSATGEQETQYFGPGTRLLVL.

This clonotype was detected many times. The chain couples TRBV6-2 or TRBV6-3 to TRBJ2-5, with D perhaps TRBD2 (5 bases). The V end lost 2 bases, the J end lost 2 bases, and 21 bases lay between the germline ends. The length of the CDR3 is 18 residues. The germline CDR1 and CDR2 sequences are MNHEY and SVGEGT. The CDR3 nucleotides are TGTGCCAGCAGTTACGAAGTGAGTAGGACTCAGAATCAAGAGACCCAGTACTTC. Translated: CASSYEVSRTQNQETQYF.

In its sample, this clonotype was seen many times. The chain uses TRBV12-3 or TRBV12-4 and TRBJ1-2, with TRBD1 matching over 9 bases. The CDR3 sequence is 14 residues long. V shed 5 bases and J 4 bases; nucleotides not matched to a gene: 5. In nucleotides, the CDR3 is TGTGCCAGCAGTCGGACAGGGGACTCCTATGGCTACACCTTC. It codes for CASSRTGDSYGYTF.

This clonotype was counted at least ten times. The rearrangement uses TRBV20-1 and TRBJ1-2; D gene ambiguous. The CDR3 totals 12 residues. Trimming left V 3 bases short and J 2 bases short, with 7 bases between. The germline CDR1 and CDR2 sequences are DFQATT and SNEGSKA (reference sequence). CDR3: CSASTGNYGYTF. The CDR3 nucleotides read TGCAGTGCTAGTACTGGGAACTATGGCTACACCTTC.

This clonotype was found a few times. The V call is TRBV3-1, the J call TRBJ1-2; D may be TRBD1 (5 bases). V was clipped by 4 bases and J by 4 bases, with 13 bases between them. This CDR3 region has 14 residues. Per germline, CDR1 LGHDT and CDR2 YNNKEL (reference sequence). The CDR3 sequence: CASSLGRQSYGYTF. As DNA, the CDR3 is TGTGCCAGCAGCCTGGGACGGCAATCCTATGGCTACACCTTC.

This clonotype was observed a handful of times. The rearrangement uses TRBV6-1 and TRBJ2-7; weak D call: TRBD2 (6 bases). The germline V and J ends were trimmed by 10 bases and 5 bases, with 18 bases remaining between them. The CDR3 runs to 13 residues. The germline V gene encodes CDR1 MNHNS and CDR2 SASEGT. This CDR3 reads CATPPGGFDEQYF. DNA for the CDR3: TGTGCCACCCCCCCCGGAGGGTTCGACGAGCAGTACTTC.

The V call is TRBV6-1, the J call TRBJ2-7; perhaps D is TRBD1 or TRBD2 (5 bases each). V was trimmed by 6 bases and J by 1 base, leaving 19 bases between them. Germline V gene lookup returns CDR1 MNHNS and CDR2 SASEGT. The CDR3 has 16 residues. The CDR3 DNA sequence: TGTGCCAGCAGCACCGGGACGGAGCTAAAGTCCTACGAGCAGTACTTC. It yields the protein CASSTGTELKSYEQYF.

This clonotype was observed at least ten times. The chain employs TRBV30 and TRBJ1-5, with D unclear. Germline-derived CDR1 and CDR2 are GTSNPN and SVGIG (reference sequence). The CDR3 covers 12 residues. The V end was cut by 4 bases, the J end by 2 bases, with 6 bases between. CDR3 residues: CAWTSGNQPQHF. DNA for the CDR3: TGTGCCTGGACATCCGGCAATCAGCCCCAGCATTTT.

This clonotype has a count of ten or more. The chain recombines TRBV7-3 with TRBJ2-2; D gene uncertain. Germline V CDR1 and CDR2: SGHTA, FQGTGA. Trimming shortened V by 3 bases and J by 7 bases, and 9 bases separated the two germline ends. The CDR3 has 13 residues. The CDR3 nucleotides read TGTGCCAGCAGCTTTGTGTCTGGCGGGGAGCTGTTTTTT. Encoded protein: CASSFVSGGELFF.

This clonotype appeared many times. In DNA, the CDR3 is TGTGCCAGCAGGACGGACACTGGAAGGACTGAAGCTTTCTTT. Amino acids: CASRTDTGRTEAFF. V and J are TRBV12-3 or TRBV12-4 and TRBJ1-1; tentative D call: TRBD1 (5 bases). This CDR3 spans 14 amino acids. V was cut by 6 bases and J by 5 bases, with 16 bases left in between.

This clonotype turned up a few times. The rearrangement joins TRBV9 to TRBJ1-5; 11 bases match TRBD1. Germline values: CDR1 SGDLS, CDR2 YYNGEE. V shed 3 bases and J 2 bases; nucleotides not matched to a gene: 13. The CDR3 runs to 19 residues. DNA of the CDR3: TGTGCCAGCAGCGCTGGGGGACAGGGGGGAGGTGCGGGCAATCAGCCCCAGCATTTT. This translates into CASSAGGQGGGAGNQPQHF.

This clonotype was detected many times. V usage is TRBV6-1 and J usage is TRBJ2-2; tentative D call: TRBD1 (6 bases). The CDR3 runs to 14 residues. Per germline, CDR1 MNHNS and CDR2 SASEGT. The V end lost 6 bases, the J end lost 6 bases, and 14 bases lay between the germline ends. CDR3 protein: CASRRDRTAGELFF. CDR3 nucleotides: TGTGCCAGCAGACGAGACAGGACCGCCGGGGAGCTGTTTTTT.

This clonotype has ten or more counts. The CDR3 DNA reads TGTGCCAGCAGGAGAGGACAGTTTTATAGCAATCAGCCCCAGCATTTT. Translated, it gives CASRRGQFYSNQPQHF. The chain carries TRBV6-1 and TRBJ1-5; weak D call: TRBD1 (6 bases). Germline V gives CDR1 MNHNS, CDR2 SASEGT. Deletions cut 6 bases from V and 0 bases from J, with 15 bases between. This CDR3 contains 16 residues.